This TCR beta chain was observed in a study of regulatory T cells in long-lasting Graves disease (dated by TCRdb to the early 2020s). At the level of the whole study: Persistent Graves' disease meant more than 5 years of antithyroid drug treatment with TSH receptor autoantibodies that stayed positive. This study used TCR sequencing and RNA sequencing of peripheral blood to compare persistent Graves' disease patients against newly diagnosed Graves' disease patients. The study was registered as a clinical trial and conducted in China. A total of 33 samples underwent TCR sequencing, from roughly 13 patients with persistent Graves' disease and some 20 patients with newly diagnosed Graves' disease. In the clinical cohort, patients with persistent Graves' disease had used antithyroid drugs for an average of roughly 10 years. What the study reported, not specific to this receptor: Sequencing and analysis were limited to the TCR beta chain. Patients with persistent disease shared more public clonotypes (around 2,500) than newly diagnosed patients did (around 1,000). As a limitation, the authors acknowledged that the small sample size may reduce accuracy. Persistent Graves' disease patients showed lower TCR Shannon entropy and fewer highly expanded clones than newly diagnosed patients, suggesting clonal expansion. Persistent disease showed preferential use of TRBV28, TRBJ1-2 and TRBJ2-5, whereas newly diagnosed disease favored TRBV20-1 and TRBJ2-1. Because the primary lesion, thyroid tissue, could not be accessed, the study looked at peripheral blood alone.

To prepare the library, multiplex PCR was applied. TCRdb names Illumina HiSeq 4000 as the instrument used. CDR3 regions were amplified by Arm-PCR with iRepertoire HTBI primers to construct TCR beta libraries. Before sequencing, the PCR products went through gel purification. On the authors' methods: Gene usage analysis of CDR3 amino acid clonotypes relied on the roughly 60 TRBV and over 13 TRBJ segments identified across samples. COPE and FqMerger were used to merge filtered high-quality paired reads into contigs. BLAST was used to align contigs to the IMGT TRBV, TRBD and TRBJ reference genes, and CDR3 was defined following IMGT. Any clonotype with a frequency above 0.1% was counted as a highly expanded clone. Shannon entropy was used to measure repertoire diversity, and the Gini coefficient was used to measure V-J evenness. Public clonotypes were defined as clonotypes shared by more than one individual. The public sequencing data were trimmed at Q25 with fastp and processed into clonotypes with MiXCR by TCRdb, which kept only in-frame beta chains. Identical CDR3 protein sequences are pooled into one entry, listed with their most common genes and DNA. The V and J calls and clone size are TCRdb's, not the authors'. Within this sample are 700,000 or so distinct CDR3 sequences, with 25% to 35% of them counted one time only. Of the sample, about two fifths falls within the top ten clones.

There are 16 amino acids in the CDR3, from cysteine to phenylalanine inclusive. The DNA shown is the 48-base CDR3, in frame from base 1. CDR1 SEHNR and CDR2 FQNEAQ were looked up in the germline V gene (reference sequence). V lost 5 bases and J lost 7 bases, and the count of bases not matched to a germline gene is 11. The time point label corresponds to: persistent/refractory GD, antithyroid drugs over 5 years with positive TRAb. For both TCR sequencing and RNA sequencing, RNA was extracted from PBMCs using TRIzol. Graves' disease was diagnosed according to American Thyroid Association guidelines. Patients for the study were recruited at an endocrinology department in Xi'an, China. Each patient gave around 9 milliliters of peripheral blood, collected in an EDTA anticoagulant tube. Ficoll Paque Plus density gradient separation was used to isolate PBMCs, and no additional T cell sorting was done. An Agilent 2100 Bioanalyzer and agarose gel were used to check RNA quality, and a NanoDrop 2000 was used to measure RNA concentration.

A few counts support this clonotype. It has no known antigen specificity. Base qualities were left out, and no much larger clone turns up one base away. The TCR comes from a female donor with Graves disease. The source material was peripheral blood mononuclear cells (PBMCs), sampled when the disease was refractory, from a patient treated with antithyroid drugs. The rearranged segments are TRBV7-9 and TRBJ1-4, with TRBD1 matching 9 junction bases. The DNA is TGTGCCAGCAGCACATCCGGGACAGGGTCAGCTGAAAAACTGTTTTTT. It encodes CASSTSGTGSAEKLFF.